A single sample is the source of the 12 T cell receptor beta chains below, sequenced in a study of human T cells and chemical hapten exposure. TCRdb re-called the RACE reads with MiXCR, one entry per CDR3 protein. The sample yields about 140,000 distinct CDR3 sequences, approximately 12% seen once. Noted time point: patch test 2, 6 weeks after DPC sensitization. Noted treatment: therapeutic diphenylcyclopropenone sensitization with weekly scalp DPC. The material sequenced was whole blood, taken in connection with sensitization to the hapten diphenylcyclopropenone (DPC). The receptors originated from a woman aged 45-65 years with alopecia areata. Some clones in this sample may be carry-over from other donors' samples.

The genes are TRBV7-9 and TRBJ2-1, with D perhaps matching TRBD1 (6 bases). The CDR3 totals 17 residues. CDR1 is SEHNR and CDR2 is FQNEAQ in the germline V gene (reference sequence). V dropped 5 bases and J dropped 4 bases, with 21 bases sitting between them. The CDR3 is CASSPPSTGWGYNEQFF. CDR3 nucleotide sequence: TGTGCCAGCAGCCCGCCTTCTACAGGGTGGGGGTACAATGAGCAGTTCTTC.

V usage is TRBV10-3 and J usage is TRBJ2-7, with a tentative D call TRBD2 (6 bases). Germline V gene sequence: CDR1 ENHRY, CDR2 SYGVKD. Trimming cost V 9 bases and J 7 bases, with 19 bases left between them. The CDR3 covers 13 residues. CDR3 sequence: CAMMTRPGEEQYF. CDR3 nucleotides: TGTGCCATGATGACTAGGCCCGGGGAGGAGCAGTACTTC.

The V call is TRBV4-1, the J call TRBJ2-5; unclear D gene. The CDR3 is 14 amino acids. Germline V gives CDR1 MGHRA, CDR2 YSYEKL. Trimming shortened V by 4 bases and J by 3 bases, and 12 bases separated the two germline ends. The CDR3 loop reads CASSLGLGKETQYF. DNA for the CDR3: TGCGCCAGCAGCCTCGGTCTGGGGAAAGAGACCCAGTACTTC.

This clonotype was seen only a few times. The rearrangement links TRBV4-1 to TRBJ2-2, with D hard to call. V was pared by 0 bases and J by 6 bases, with 8 bases between. CDR1 and CDR2 (germline): MGHRA, YSYEKL. The CDR3 has 14 amino acids. Written as DNA, the CDR3 is TGCGCCAGCAGCCAAGATCGGGTCCCCGGGGAGCTGTTTTTT. Its protein product is CASSQDRVPGELFF.

This clonotype was detected only a few times. The V gene is TRBV12-3 or TRBV12-4, the J gene TRBJ1-1; D perhaps matches TRBD1 (5 bases). V was pared by 3 bases and J by 6 bases, with 11 bases between. The CDR3 totals 13 residues. The CDR3 reads CASSLKGIAEAFF. The CDR3 DNA follows: TGTGCCAGCAGTTTGAAGGGGATTGCTGAAGCTTTCTTT.

This clonotype was detected many times. V gene TRBV20-1 combines with J gene TRBJ1-2, with a weak D call TRBD1 (5 bases). The CDR3 runs to 13 residues. V dropped 0 bases and J dropped 3 bases, with 8 bases sitting between them. Germline CDR1 and CDR2: DFQATT and SNEGSKA (reference sequence). CDR3 bases: TGCAGTGCTAGAGATAAGGGGTACTATGGCTACACCTTC. It translates to CSARDKGYYGYTF.

The V call is TRBV28, the J call TRBJ2-1; possibly TRBD1 for D (5 bases). Trimming shortened V by 4 bases and J by 6 bases, and 16 bases separated the two germline ends. Germline CDR1 reads MDHEN; CDR2 reads SYDVKM. The CDR3 consists of 15 residues. The CDR3, as DNA: TGTGCCAGCAGTTCGTGGGGCCCTGGCCGCAATGAGCAGTTCTTC. This codes for CASSSWGPGRNEQFF.

The chain employs TRBV30 and TRBJ2-7; TRBD1 matches 7 bases. In germline, CDR1 is GTSNPN, CDR2 SVGIG (reference sequence). This CDR3 has 13 residues. The J segment lost 4 bases and the V segment lost 8 bases, leaving 11 bases of the junction unmatched. CDR3 in DNA: TGTGCCAGCTCTAGGGGGCTGATATACGAGCAGTACTTC. This codes for CASSRGLIYEQYF.

This clonotype came up a few times. The rearrangement joins TRBV11-3 to TRBJ2-2; tentative D call: TRBD2 (6 bases). There are 15 residues in the CDR3. Germline lookup yields CDR1 SGHNT and CDR2 YENEEA. Trimming removed 5 bases from V and 0 bases from J, with 10 bases in between. CDR3 coding DNA: TGTGCCAGCAGCGCGGGACTTCCGAACACCGGGGAGCTGTTTTTT. Translated: CASSAGLPNTGELFF.

The rearrangement joins TRBV29-1 to TRBJ1-1, with TRBD1 as a possible D gene (5 bases). The CDR3 is 10 residues long. Germline assignment: CDR1 SQVTM and CDR2 ANQGSEA. The V gene lost 0 bases and the J gene lost 10 bases, with 6 bases spanning the gap. The CDR3 sequence: CSVEEGRAFF. The CDR3 nucleotides read TGCAGCGTTGAAGAGGGGCGAGCTTTCTTT.

This chain joins TRBV6-6 and TRBJ1-2, with a tentative D call TRBD1 (6 bases). The ends were cut back, 6 bases at V and 6 bases at J, with 14 bases in the middle. The CDR3 sequence is 13 residues long. Per the germline V gene, CDR1 is MNHNY and CDR2 is SVGAGI (reference sequence). The CDR3 DNA follows: TGTGCCAGCAGAGACGGTGGGGGCGATGGCTACACCTTC. Encoded protein: CASRDGGGDGYTF.

In nucleotides, the CDR3 is TGTGCCAGCAGCTTAGCGCAGGGGTCGTACAATGAGCAGTTCTTC. This gives the protein CASSLAQGSYNEQFF. The rearrangement links TRBV7-2 to TRBJ2-1, with D maybe TRBD1 (6 bases). The CDR3 is 15 residues long. The germline CDR1 and CDR2 sequences are SGHTA and FQGNSA. Trimming stripped 0 bases from V and 4 bases from J, with 10 bases between.